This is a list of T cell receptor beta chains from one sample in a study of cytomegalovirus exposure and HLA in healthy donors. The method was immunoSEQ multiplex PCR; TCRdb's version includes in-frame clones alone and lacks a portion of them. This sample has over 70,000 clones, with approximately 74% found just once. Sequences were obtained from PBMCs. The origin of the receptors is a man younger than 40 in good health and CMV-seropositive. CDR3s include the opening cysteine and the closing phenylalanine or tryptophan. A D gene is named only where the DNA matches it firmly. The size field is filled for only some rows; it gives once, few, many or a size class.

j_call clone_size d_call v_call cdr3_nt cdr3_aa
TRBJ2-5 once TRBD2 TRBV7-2 TGTGCCAGCAGCCGTCGGTCTAGCGGGGGCCAAGAGACCCAGTACTTC CASSRRSSGGQETQYF
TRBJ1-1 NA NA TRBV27 TGTGCCAGCGCCCGGCGGGGGGCCACTGAAGCTTTCTTT CASARRGATEAFF
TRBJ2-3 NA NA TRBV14 TGTGCCAGCAGCCAAGAACCCCCGGGGGTAGCAGATACGCAGTATTTT CASSQEPPGVADTQYF
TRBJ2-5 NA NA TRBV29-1 TGCAGCGTTGAAGCCCTAACCGGGCAGGGCCCCCAAGAGACCCAGTACTTC CSVEALTGQGPQETQYF
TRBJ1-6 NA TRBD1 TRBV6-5 TGTGCCAGCAGTTACGGACAGGGGGGAGATTCACCCCTCAACTTT CASSYGQGGDSPLNF
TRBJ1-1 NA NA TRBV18 TGTGCCAGCTCACCGAATGCCAGGGAAGACACTGAAGCTTTCTTT CASSPNAREDTEAFF
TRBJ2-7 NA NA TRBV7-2 TGTGCCAGCAGCTTAGGCTTGGCGGGCAACTACGAGCAGTACTTC CASSLGLAGNYEQYF
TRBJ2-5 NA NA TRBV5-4 TGTGCCAGCAGCCGGGGCCAAGAGACCCAGTACTTC CASSRGQETQYF
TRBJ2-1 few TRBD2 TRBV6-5 TGTGCCAGCAGTCGACTAGCTCGGTATGAGCAGTTCTTC CASSRLARYEQFF
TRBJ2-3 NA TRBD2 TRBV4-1 TGCGCCAGCAGTCCCCTAAGCGGGGGCCTCCTCACAGATACGCAGTATTTT CASSPLSGGLLTDTQYF
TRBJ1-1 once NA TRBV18 TGTGCCAGCTCACTTAGACAGGTTTCAGAAGCTTTCTTT CASSLRQVSEAFF
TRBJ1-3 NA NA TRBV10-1 TGCGCCAGCAGTGAGTCTAACTCTGGAAACACCATATATTTT CASSESNSGNTIYF
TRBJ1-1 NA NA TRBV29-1 TGCAGCGTTGAGGGTGGAGACACTGAAGCTTTCTTT CSVEGGDTEAFF
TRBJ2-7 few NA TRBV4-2 TGTGCCAGCAGCGGGACTGCCTACGAGCAGTACTTC CASSGTAYEQYF
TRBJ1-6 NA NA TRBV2 TGTGCCAGCAGTGTACAGCCTAATTCACCCCTCCACTTT CASSVQPNSPLHF